What follows describes a single T cell receptor beta chain. The sample comes from a study of technical replicates of blood from several donors. From germline, CDR1 is MNHEY and CDR2 SMNVEV (reference sequence). The length of the CDR3 is 13 residues. V shed 7 bases and J shed 10 bases, with 19 bases lying between them. Clones were sequenced by immunoSEQ multiplex PCR, and TCRdb holds only the in-frame ones, with some missing. The table has around 62,000 clones, 95% to 97% seen once. The receptor was derived from a human donor in good health. The sequenced sample was T cells isolated from PBMCs. V usage is TRBV27 and J usage is TRBJ1-1, with no clear D. CDR3 in amino acids: CASTHRVGSGAFF. The CDR3 region has the DNA TGTGCCAGCACCCACCGGGTCGGCTCGGGAGCTTTCTTT.